Below are 3 T cell receptor beta chains sequenced from a single sample in a study of patients and donors after allogeneic stem cell transplantation. TCRdb ran MiXCR on the RT-PCR reads and lists one entry per CDR3 protein. The sample includes about 31,000 distinct CDR3 sequences, under 7.5% of them seen just once. What was sequenced was blood, either unsorted or a sorted T cell fraction (not recorded which). The receptors shown here come from a human donor who was either an allogeneic HSCT recipient or a stem cell or donor lymphocyte infusion donor (not recorded which). It is not recorded whose cells these are; they may come from a transplant donor.

The table lists this clonotype with a few counts. The rearrangement uses TRBV24-1 and TRBJ2-3; 9 bases fit TRBD1. Looked up from germline, CDR1 is KGHDR and CDR2 is SFDVKD. The CDR3 has 16 residues. V lost 4 bases, J lost 5 bases, and 9 bases stayed unmatched. The DNA for the CDR3 is TGTGCCACCAGTGACCCACCGGGACAGGGAAAAGATACGCAGTATTTT. Translating gives CATSDPPGQGKDTQYF.

The V and J genes are TRBV6-2 or TRBV6-3 and TRBJ2-7, with D hard to call. V lost 4 bases, J lost 2 bases, and 12 bases lay in between. The CDR3 runs 14 residues. Per germline, CDR1 MNHEY and CDR2 SVGEGT. The CDR3 DNA sequence: TGTGCCAGCAGTTCCCGACGAAGCCCCTACGAGCAGTACTTC. Protein: CASSSRRSPYEQYF.

This clonotype has a count of ten or more. The rearrangement uses TRBV4-1 and TRBJ2-3; D is possibly TRBD1 (5 bases). Deletions cut 2 bases from V and 0 bases from J, with 18 bases between. CDR1 and CDR2 from the germline V gene are MGHRA and YSYEKL. The CDR3 contains 18 residues. CDR3 coding DNA: TGCGCCAGCAGCCAAAGGCCGACAGCGCCCGGCAGCACAGATACGCAGTATTTT. This sequence encodes CASSQRPTAPGSTDTQYF.